This TCR beta chain came from a study of PD-L1 blockade in urothelial cancer (dated by TCRdb to 2015 to 2018). Some background on the complete study: All patients started therapy in about 2014 and received atezolizumab 1,200 mg intravenously every 3 weeks. About 10 patients achieved durable clinical benefit and around 19 did not. In the same patients who had TCR sequencing, pretreatment tumors also underwent whole exome sequencing and RNA sequencing. The study was an exploratory multi-omic analysis of somatic, immune and clinical correlates of response to PD-L1 blockade with atezolizumab in urothelial cancer. Blood samples were analyzed at 3 weeks after treatment start (second dose) and at 6 weeks after treatment start. Pretreatment tumor samples, along with matched peripheral blood serially collected before and after atezolizumab treatment, were subjected to TCR sequencing. An ECOG performance status of 0 or 1 was recorded for the patients, and 0 to 3 prior chemotherapy regimens had been received by the patients. Durable clinical benefit was defined as progression-free survival longer than 6 months, and TCR features were also tested against progression-free and overall survival. Blood samples gave median yields of around 150,000 T cells and 65,000 to 85,000 unique TCRs, along with a median clonality of around 0.075. About 90% of the 29 patients were identified as males with urothelial cancer of bladder origin, and a prior smoking history was reported by 18 of 29 patients. Pretreatment blood TCR-seq was available for around 29 patients, at least one posttreatment blood collection was obtained for about 24 patients, and tumor TCR-seq was available for about 24 patients. What the study reported, not specific to this receptor: Improved progression-free and overall survival was found to be associated with pretreatment peripheral blood TCR clonality below the median. Small sample size (n of about 29) and many exploratory analyses mean the results are intended to be hypothesis-generating. Patients with durable benefit showed greater expansion of tumor-associated TCR clones in peripheral blood 3 weeks after starting treatment (n ≈ 21, p = 0.022).

V loses 3 bases of germline sequence and J loses 3 bases, and the interval between the two ends is 9 bases. The CDR3 measures 14 amino acids from cysteine to phenylalanine. Here the CDR3 DNA is all that survives: 42 bases in frame from base 1. The CDR1 and CDR2 encoded by the germline V gene are MRHNA and SNTAGT. Each PCR received spiked-in synthetic TCR analog templates so that absolute template abundance could be estimated from read counts. Using the immunoSEQ assay, TCRbeta CDR3 regions were amplified from genomic DNA with bias-controlled V and J gene primers. Rearranged TCRbeta segments were sequenced at approximately 20X coverage. The original methods were these. Sequencing errors were corrected by clustering, and CDR3s were annotated against IMGT so that V, D and J genes could be assigned. Downstream analyses used only productive TCRbeta rearrangements and left out out-of-frame or stop-codon sequences. To compute clonality, Shannon entropy was normalized by the log of the number of unique productive sequences and then subtracted from one. Clones differing between time points or between blood and tumor were identified by Fisher's exact test with Benjamini-Hochberg correction at adjusted p below 0.01. TCRdb retrieved this table from immuneACCESS and kept in-frame rearrangements only. Not all clones are present; in checked studies, unresolved V genes account for under half, and no reason is known for the remainder. For V, J and clone size, that table is used; D and trimming come from the DNA. The sample profile shows around 27,000 clones; 75% to 90% of them were found once. 2% to 2.5% of the sample is in the top ten clones.

The cohort included roughly 29 patients with locally advanced or metastatic urothelial carcinoma who were treated at Memorial Sloan Kettering on a trial protocol. Peripheral blood mononuclear cells were collected pretreatment and during treatment, at between 1 and 8 total time points per patient. The Qiagen DNeasy Blood extraction kit was used to purify genomic DNA from total PBMCs and tumor samples. PBMCs were collected pretreatment and during treatment, and were isolated and stored as previously described. For this clone: No antigen is known for it. No much larger clone exists at a distance of one base, and base qualities are not known.

The input for sequencing was PBMCs, taken around atezolizumab (anti-PD-L1) treatment. Here the chain combines TRBV6-4 and TRBJ2-1, and TRBD2 may be the D gene, going by 6 matching bases. The receptor comes from a man aged 45-65 years with urothelial cancer. At the DNA level, the sequence is TGTGCCAGCAGTGATACGGGAGACTACAATGAGCAGTTCTTC. Its protein is CASSDTGDYNEQFF.